This TCR beta chain is drawn from a study of OX40 agonist ivuxolimab in advanced cancers. Study-wide context: Patients receiving dose escalation had hepatocellular carcinoma, melanoma, renal cell or head and neck cancer.

CDR3 length: 16 amino acids. Per germline, CDR1 WSHSY and CDR2 SAAADI. The V segment lost 0 bases and the J segment 7 bases; nucleotides outside the gene matches: 9. Measured with immunoSEQ multiplex PCR; TCRdb has only the in-frame clones, and not every one. The sample carries 45,000 to 65,000 clones, about nine tenths recorded once. The source was CD4+ or CD8+ T cells sorted from blood, collected in a trial of the OX40 agonist ivuxolimab. The receptor was isolated from an adult with an advanced solid tumor such as melanoma, head and neck, liver or kidney cancer. This chain connects TRBV10-2 to TRBJ2-7, with 10 bases lining up with TRBD2. Written as DNA, the CDR3 is TGCGCCAGCAGTGAGTCGAAGCGGGAGGGGAGGTTGGAGCAGTACTTC. It is translated as CASSESKREGRLEQYF.